Shown below are 6 T cell receptor beta chains from a single sample sequenced in a study of CD8+CD57+ T cells in acquired aplastic anemia (dated 2018 in TCRdb). The sample was run on an Illumina HiSeq 2000. Profiling of TCR beta VDJ combinations and CDR3 sequences used genomic DNA as the template. TCRdb itself trimmed the public reads at Q25 with fastp, ran MiXCR and retained productive beta chains. Each record represents a unique CDR3 protein, reported with the most common genes and DNA among its rows. The sample table records 170,000 or so distinct CDR3 sequences; around 52% of these occur just once. The top ten constitute about 31% of the sample. Flow cytometry had shown CD8+CD57+ cell expansion in the patients selected for sequencing. The specimen sequenced was sorted CD4+, CD8+, or CD8+CD57+ T cells (not recorded which) from PBMCs. The receptors here all came from a human donor with aplastic anemia.

This chain connects TRBV2 to TRBJ1-1; TRBD1 matches at 10 bases. Germline values: CDR1 SNHLY, CDR2 FYNNEI. The CDR3 consists of 13 residues. Unmatched junction bases numbered 3, after V lost 4 bases and J lost 7 bases. Here the CDR3 DNA reads TGTGCCAGCAGTGGGGACAGGGGCGGTGAAGCTTTCTTT. Translation gives CASSGDRGGEAFF.

This clonotype was detected many times. This chain links TRBV6-1 with TRBJ2-2, with a possible D match to TRBD1 (5 bases). This CDR3 contains 13 residues. Germline V gene sequence: CDR1 MNHNS, CDR2 SASEGT. The V gene lost 6 bases and the J gene lost 1 base, with 6 bases spanning the gap. The CDR3 spells CASSTGNTGELFF. In nucleotides, the CDR3 is TGTGCCAGCAGCACAGGGAACACCGGGGAGCTGTTTTTT.

This clonotype was found a few times. CDR3 nucleotides: TGTGCTAGTGGAAACGACACAACCGGGACTAGCGTTACCTACGAGCAGTACTTC. Amino acid sequence: CASGNDTTGTSVTYEQYF. The genes are TRBV12-5 and TRBJ2-7; 10 nucleotides align to TRBD2. Germline values: CDR1 LGHNT, CDR2 FRNRAP. Losses at the gene ends were 6 bases for V and 2 bases for J; bases not matched to a gene: 16. The CDR3 has 18 residues.

The rearrangement links TRBV2 to TRBJ1-2; D not certain. The CDR3 is 11 residues long. The V end lost 4 bases, the J end lost 7 bases, and 7 bases lay between the germline ends. In germline, CDR1 is SNHLY, CDR2 FYNNEI. The CDR3 loop is CASSVGGGYTF. The CDR3 DNA follows: TGTGCCAGCAGTGTGGGCGGTGGCTACACCTTC. The full variable domain, completed using reference TRBV2 and TRBJ1-2, is EPEVTQTPSHQVTQMGQEVILRCVPISNHLYFYWYRQILGQKVEFLVSFYNNEISEKSEIFDDQFSVERPDGSNFTLKIRSTKLEDSAMYFCASSVGGGYTFGSGTRLTVV.

This clonotype was seen at least ten times. V gene TRBV19 combines with J gene TRBJ1-2; D call uncertain. This CDR3 contains 18 residues. The V and J ends lost 9 bases and 6 bases respectively, with 32 bases between them. Germline V gene sequence: CDR1 LNHDA, CDR2 SQIVND (reference sequence). The CDR3 DNA sequence: TGTGCCAGCACCTCCCTAGAGGAGGGAGCGCTAATTGGTAATGGCTACACCTTC. Translating gives CASTSLEEGALIGNGYTF.

V usage is TRBV24-1 and J usage is TRBJ2-1; 9 bases are a match to TRBD1. The CDR3 loop spans 15 amino acids. The J segment lost 8 bases and the V segment lost 3 bases, leaving 7 bases of the junction unmatched. From germline, CDR1 is KGHDR and CDR2 SFDVKD. In DNA form, the CDR3 reads TGTGCCACCAGTGATGGGGGGGACAGGGACCATGAGCAGTTCTTC. It translates to CATSDGGDRDHEQFF.